A single sample is the source of the 30 T cell receptor beta chains below, sequenced in a study of blood T cell repertoires in COVID-19. Only in-frame clones appear in the TCRdb table, and some are missing; sequencing was by immunoSEQ multiplex PCR. Of nearly 200,000 clones listed, approximately 84% are singletons. Sample: PBMCs or T cells enriched from blood (not recorded which). These receptors all stem from a man aged 35-49 years who had recovered from COVID-19.

This clone was seen a handful of times. The chain is built from TRBV4-1 and TRBJ1-2, with D perhaps matching TRBD1 (5 bases). Trimming stripped 1 base from V and 8 bases from J, with 11 bases between. Per germline, CDR1 MGHRA and CDR2 YSYEKL. This CDR3 is 13 amino acids long. CDR3 sequence: CASSQGAGLGYTF. CDR3 DNA sequence: TGCGCCAGCAGCCAAGGGGCAGGGTTAGGCTACACCTTC.

The table lists this clone with a count of one. J is TRBJ1-4 and V is TRBV9; possibly TRBD1 for D (5 bases). Trimming removed 5 bases from V and 0 bases from J, with 14 bases in between. This CDR3 has 16 residues. Germline CDR1 and CDR2: SGDLS and YYNGEE. DNA of the CDR3: TGTGCCAGCAGTCTCCGGGGGTCTGCAACTAATGAAAAACTGTTTTTT. This gives the protein CASSLRGSATNEKLFF.

The V and J genes are TRBV28 and TRBJ1-5; 8 bases align to TRBD1. The CDR3 length is 15 residues. Germline values: CDR1 MDHEN, CDR2 SYDVKM. Trimming took 2 bases from V and 9 from J; bases not matched to a gene: 9. CDR3 sequence: CASSLVEDRARPQHF. The CDR3 bases are TGTGCCAGCAGTTTAGTTGAGGACAGGGCACGGCCCCAGCATTTT.

This clone showed up just a few times. This sequence joins TRBV2 and TRBJ2-5, with a possible D match to TRBD1 (6 bases). V gave up 7 bases and J gave up 2 bases, with 14 bases separating them. The CDR3 contains 14 residues. From germline, CDR1 is SNHLY and CDR2 FYNNEI. The chain's CDR3 is CASIWWGLQETQYF. The CDR3 region has the DNA TGTGCCAGCATATGGTGGGGGCTACAAGAGACCCAGTACTTC.

Notes on this clone: At one end the junction does not follow the germline gene, possibly because of a read error. The chain is built from TRBV5-1 and TRBJ2-3; 7 bases are shared with TRBD1. Germline CDR1 SGHRS, CDR2 YFSETQ. This CDR3 spans 16 amino acids. Here the CDR3 DNA reads TGCGCCAGCAGTTTGGGTCATCTGACAGGGACGGATACGCAGTATTTT. The encoded protein is CASSLGHLTGTDTQYF.

The chain uses TRBV19 and TRBJ2-1; 10 bases align to TRBD2. Germline CDR1 and CDR2: LNHDA and SQIVND (reference sequence). CDR3 length equals 14 residues. The trim removed 7 bases at V and 5 bases at J, leaving 5 bases unmatched. The CDR3: CASKALAGHNEQFF. CDR3 in DNA: TGTGCCAGTAAAGCACTAGCGGGGCACAATGAGCAGTTCTTC.

The chain links TRBV3-1 (or the pseudogene TRBV3-2) to TRBJ1-5; the match to TRBD1 covers 11 bases. The CDR3 consists of 18 residues. V was pared by 2 bases and J by 5 bases, with 11 bases of the junction left unmatched. Germline assignment: CDR1 LGHDT and CDR2 YNNKEL (reference sequence). The CDR3 protein is CASSQSDAGTGGYQPQHF. In DNA, the CDR3 is TGTGCCAGCAGCCAAAGTGACGCCGGGACAGGGGGTTATCAGCCCCAGCATTTT.

The rearrangement joins TRBV19 to TRBJ1-5; TRBD1 agrees at 9 bases. The V segment lost 8 bases and the J segment 7 bases; nucleotides outside the gene matches: 9. Germline CDR1 is LNHDA and CDR2 is SQIVND (reference sequence). The CDR3 is 14 amino acids. For the CDR3, the DNA is TGTGCCAGTTCCGGGACAGGGAGGAACCAGCCCCAGCATTTT. Protein: CASSGTGRNQPQHF.

The chain joins TRBV28 to TRBJ1-3; 10 nucleotides match TRBD1. The CDR3 spans 15 residues. V lost 4 bases, J lost 3 bases, and 3 bases stayed unmatched. Germline V gene sequence: CDR1 MDHEN, CDR2 SYDVKM. The CDR3 DNA sequence: TGTGCCAGCAGTTCCGGGACAGGGGTTGGAAACACCATATATTTT. This gives the protein CASSSGTGVGNTIYF.

The rearrangement joins TRBV2 to TRBJ2-3, with TRBD2 matching 10 bases. Germline V CDR1 and CDR2: SNHLY, FYNNEI. V trimming: 8 bases; J trimming: 2 bases; junction bases outside the gene matches: 4. The CDR3 is made up of 14 amino acids. The CDR3 nucleotides are TGTGCCAGCGGACTAGCGGAGTACACAGATACGCAGTATTTT. This sequence encodes CASGLAEYTDTQYF.

This clone has a single count. The chain joins TRBV5-1 to TRBJ1-4; D not certain. The V end was cut by 4 bases, the J end by 7 bases, with 17 bases between. Germline CDR1 is SGHRS and CDR2 is YFSETQ. The CDR3 is made up of 15 amino acids. The CDR3 loop reads CASSPAGLVSEKLFF. DNA for the CDR3: TGCGCCAGCAGCCCGGCCGGACTTGTAAGTGAAAAACTGTTTTTT.

The chain links TRBV3-1 (or the pseudogene TRBV3-2) to TRBJ1-1; no definite D call. CDR3 length: 15 amino acids. V was cut by 0 bases and J by 3 bases, with 11 bases left in between. CDR1 is LGHDT, CDR2 YNNKEL, per germline (reference sequence). CDR3 bases: TGTGCCAGCAGCCAAGAGAGGTTAACTCACACTGAAGCTTTCTTT. Translated, it gives CASSQERLTHTEAFF.

The chain uses TRBV5-1 and TRBJ2-2, with 7 positions matching TRBD2. Trimming took 6 bases from V and 6 from J; bases not matched to a gene: 5. The germline gives CDR1 SGHRS, CDR2 YFSETQ. This CDR3 is 13 amino acids long. CDR3 DNA sequence: TGCGCCAGCAACCAACGGGAGGCCGGGGAGCTGTTTTTT. Amino acid sequence: CASNQREAGELFF. The full variable domain, its missing parts supplied by reference TRBV5-1 and TRBJ2-2, is KAGVTQTPRYLIKTRGQQVTLSCSPISGHRSVSWYQQTPGQGLQFLFEYFSETQRNKGNFPGRFSGRQFSNSRSEMNVSTLELGDSALYLCASNQREAGELFFGEGSRLTVL.

V gene TRBV5-1 combines with J gene TRBJ1-1, with 7 bases that match TRBD1. This CDR3 has 16 residues. Trimming took 0 bases from V and 0 from J; bases not matched to a gene: 5. CDR1 and CDR2 (germline): SGHRS, YFSETQ. The CDR3 nucleotides are TGCGCCAGCAGCTTGGGGACAGGAGGGATGAACACTGAAGCTTTCTTT. As protein: CASSLGTGGMNTEAFF.

The chain carries TRBV18 and TRBJ2-2; 10 nucleotides line up with TRBD1. Germline loops: CDR1 KGHSH, CDR2 LQKENI. The CDR3 runs 16 residues. The trim removed 2 bases at V and 8 bases at J, leaving 8 bases unmatched. This chain's CDR3 is CASSPGAGTGAGELFF. DNA of the CDR3: TGTGCCAGCTCACCAGGCGCCGGGACAGGGGCTGGGGAGCTGTTTTTT.

The chain's CDR3 is CATTPASPSYEQYF. The CDR3 DNA is TGTGCCACCACCCCAGCTTCACCCTCCTACGAGCAGTACTTC. The gene calls are TRBV6-2 or TRBV6-3 and TRBJ2-7, with D unclear. The V end lost 10 bases, the J end lost 0 bases, and 16 bases lay between the germline ends. The CDR3 length is 14 residues. Germline CDR1 is MNHEY and CDR2 is SVGEGT.

In its sample, this clone was seen a few times. The V gene is TRBV2, the J gene TRBJ1-6; 10 nucleotides match TRBD1. The CDR3 covers 15 residues. Germline CDR1 SNHLY, CDR2 FYNNEI. The trim removed 2 bases at V and 10 bases at J, leaving 5 bases unmatched. DNA of the CDR3: TGTGCCAGCAGTGAAACGACAGGGGGCCAGTCACCCCTCCACTTT. This encodes CASSETTGGQSPLHF.

This rearrangement joins TRBV27 to TRBJ1-2, with D possibly matching TRBD1 (5 bases). This CDR3 spans 14 amino acids. V gave up 3 bases and J gave up 5 bases, with 13 bases separating them. CDR1 and CDR2 (germline): MNHEY, SMNVEV (reference sequence). CDR3: CASSFSPGMYGYTF. CDR3 sequence (DNA): TGTGCCAGCAGTTTCTCGCCAGGGATGTATGGCTACACCTTC.

The table lists this clone with a count of one. The chain is built from TRBV9 and TRBJ2-2; possibly TRBD1 for D (5 bases). V was cut by 0 bases and J by 4 bases, with 10 bases left in between. Germline values: CDR1 SGDLS, CDR2 YYNGEE. This CDR3 spans 15 amino acids. CDR3 sequence (DNA): TGTGCCAGCAGCGTAGATCAGGGATCCACCGGGGAGCTGTTTTTT. This translates into CASSVDQGSTGELFF.

This sequence joins TRBV5-6 and TRBJ2-1; tentative D call: TRBD2 (5 bases). Germline loops: CDR1 SGHDT, CDR2 YYEEEE. V was clipped by 3 bases and J by 4 bases, with 11 bases between them. There are 14 residues in the CDR3. This CDR3 reads CASSSLRGYNEQFF. CDR3 DNA sequence: TGTGCCAGCAGCTCGCTTCGGGGTTACAATGAGCAGTTCTTC.

The rearrangement uses TRBV11-2 and TRBJ2-1; 9 nucleotides line up with TRBD1. The length of the CDR3 is 16 residues. Unmatched junction bases numbered 8, after V lost 3 bases and J lost 5 bases. CDR1 and CDR2 (germline): SGHAT, FQNNGV. The CDR3 bases are TGTGCCAGCAGCTTCTTTACAGGGGGCACCAACAATGAGCAGTTCTTC. This translates into CASSFFTGGTNNEQFF.

This clone was recorded once. The chain combines TRBV5-1 with TRBJ1-1, with 7 bases that match TRBD1. Looked up from germline, CDR1 is SGHRS and CDR2 is YFSETQ. This CDR3 is 13 amino acids long. J was trimmed by 3 bases and V by 5 bases; bases with no gene match: 4. This CDR3 is CASSETGDTEAFF. CDR3 nucleotides: TGCGCCAGCAGTGAAACAGGGGACACTGAAGCTTTCTTT.

Remarks on this clone: The final CDR3 position lacks the conserved phenylalanine or tryptophan, pointing to a likely read error. It is unclear where the CDR3 begins or ends on the DNA, so no DNA is shown, and the CDR3 is as TCRdb lists it. The chain links TRBV7-6 to TRBJ1-6; no DNA check was done on the table's D call, TRBD1. In germline, CDR1 is SGHVS, CDR2 FNYEAQ. The CDR3 adds up to 15 amino acids, both ends counted. CDR3 amino acids: CASSFKEIGDREALS.

V and J are TRBV6-5 and TRBJ1-2, with 8 bases that match TRBD1. Trimming cost V 4 bases and J 5 bases; bases outside gene matches: 12. The germline CDR1 and CDR2 sequences are MNHEY and SVGAGI. This CDR3 contains 16 residues. CDR3 sequence: CASSSYLGQGGYGYTF. CDR3 in DNA: TGTGCCAGCAGTTCCTACCTCGGACAGGGAGGGTATGGCTACACCTTC.

The rearrangement uses TRBV28 and TRBJ1-1; the match to TRBD1 covers 8 bases. The V gene end was trimmed by 1 base and the J gene end by 4 bases; junction bases not matched to a gene: 2. The CDR3 is made up of 14 amino acids. The germline V gene encodes CDR1 MDHEN and CDR2 SYDVKM. The chain's CDR3 is CASSLSGGGTEAFF. The CDR3, as DNA: TGTGCCAGCAGTTTATCAGGGGGCGGCACTGAAGCTTTCTTT.

This chain joins TRBV3-1 (or the pseudogene TRBV3-2) and TRBJ1-1, with D uncertain. This CDR3 comprises 12 residues. Germline V gene data show CDR1 as LGHDT and CDR2 as YNNKEL (reference sequence). Trimming left V 1 base short and J 7 bases short, with 7 bases between. As DNA, the CDR3 is TGTGCCAGCAGCCAAGGTTCCAGTGAAGCTTTCTTT. This gives the protein CASSQGSSEAFF.

The V gene is TRBV18, the J gene TRBJ1-1; D is ambiguous. Per the germline V gene, CDR1 is KGHSH and CDR2 is LQKENI. The V end lost 2 bases, the J end lost 9 bases, and 13 bases lay between the germline ends. The length of the CDR3 is 13 residues. The CDR3 DNA is TGTGCCAGCTCACCAAGTGACACCAGACAAGCTTTCTTT. It yields the protein CASSPSDTRQAFF.

In this sample, this clone turned up once. The rearrangement uses TRBV9 and TRBJ1-5, with a possible D match to TRBD1 (5 bases). CDR1 is SGDLS, CDR2 YYNGEE, per germline. The V end was cut by 0 bases, the J end by 3 bases, with 7 bases between. This CDR3 region has 14 residues. The CDR3 DNA reads as TGTGCCAGCAGCGTAGGCAGGGTCAATCAGCCCCAGCATTTT. This sequence encodes CASSVGRVNQPQHF.

The chain recombines TRBV3-1 (or the pseudogene TRBV3-2) with TRBJ2-3; unclear D gene. This CDR3 region has 20 residues. CDR1 and CDR2 from the germline V gene are LGHDT and YNNKEL (reference sequence). V lost 4 bases to trimming and J lost 0 bases, with 26 bases between them. CDR3 DNA: TGTGCCAGCAGCCCCTTAGATGTACGGTTTGAGGAACTTAGCACAGATACGCAGTATTTT. Translating it yields CASSPLDVRFEELSTDTQYF.

This chain joins TRBV18 and TRBJ1-2, with 11 bases that match TRBD1. CDR1 is KGHSH and CDR2 is LQKENI in the germline V gene. The CDR3 totals 15 residues. V shed 5 bases and J 7 bases; nucleotides not matched to a gene: 9. CDR3 bases: TGTGCCAGCTCATCCGGACAGGGGGCTCAGGGTGGCTACACCTTC. Residues: CASSSGQGAQGGYTF.